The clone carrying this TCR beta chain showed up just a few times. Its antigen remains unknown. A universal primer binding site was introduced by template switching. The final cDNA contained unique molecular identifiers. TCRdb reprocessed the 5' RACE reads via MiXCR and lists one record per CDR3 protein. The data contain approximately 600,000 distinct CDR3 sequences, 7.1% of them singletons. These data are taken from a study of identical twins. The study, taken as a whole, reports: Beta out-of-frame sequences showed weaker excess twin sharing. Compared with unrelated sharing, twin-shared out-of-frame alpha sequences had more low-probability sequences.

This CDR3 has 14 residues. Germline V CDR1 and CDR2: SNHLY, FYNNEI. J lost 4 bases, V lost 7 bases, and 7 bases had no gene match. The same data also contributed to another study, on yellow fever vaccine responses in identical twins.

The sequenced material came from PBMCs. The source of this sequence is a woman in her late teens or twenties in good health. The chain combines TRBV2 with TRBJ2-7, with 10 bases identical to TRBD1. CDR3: CASTGTGESYEQYV. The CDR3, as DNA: TGTGCCAGCACCGGGACAGGGGAGTCGTACGAGCAGTACGTC.